The 32 T cell receptor beta chains listed next were all sequenced from one sample in a study of regulatory T cells in long-lasting Graves disease. Time point meaning: newly diagnosed GD, antithyroid drugs for less than 3 months. PBMCs were the source of the RNA used for TCR sequencing. Libraries of TCR beta came from iRepertoire HTBI primers plus Arm-PCR of CDR3 regions. One entry per CDR3 protein, called by TCRdb with MiXCR from the multiplex PCR reads. The sample has about 610,000 distinct CDR3 sequences; around 16% are singletons. The same specimen was also included in a second study, on T cells in Graves' hyperthyroidism and ophthalmopathy.

Sequencing used peripheral blood mononuclear cells (PBMCs), obtained at new diagnosis, from a patient treated with antithyroid drugs. The receptors here all came from a man aged 18 to 35 with Graves disease.

In regard to this clonotype: This may arise from a read error, as a much more abundant clone is one base away. The rearrangement joins TRBV14 to TRBJ2-7; 7 bases are a match to TRBD1. The CDR3 consists of 15 residues. Looked up from germline, CDR1 is SGHDN and CDR2 is FVKESK. The CDR3 spells CASSHEDRVTYGQYF. Written as DNA, the CDR3 is TGTGCCAGCAGCCACGAAGACAGGGTAACGTACGGGCAGTACTTC. The full variable domain, rest sourced from reference TRBV14 and TRBJ2-7, is EAGVTQFPSHSVIEKGQTVTLRCDPISGHDNLYWYRRVMGKEIKFLLHFVKESKQDESGMPNNRFLAERTGGTYSTLKVQPAELEDSGVYFCASSHEDRVTYGQYFGPGTRLTVT.

A few counts support this clonotype. J is TRBJ2-1 and V is TRBV19; TRBD2 agrees at 10 bases. The V and J ends lost 6 bases and 4 bases, in that order; junction bases with no gene match: 12. CDR1 LNHDA and CDR2 SQIVND come from the germline V gene (reference sequence). This CDR3 has 17 amino acids. CDR3 loop: CASSLSQLAGTYNEQFF. The CDR3 coding sequence is TGTGCCAGTAGCCTATCTCAACTAGCGGGAACATACAATGAGCAGTTCTTC.

The rearrangement joins TRBV19 to TRBJ2-1; 9 bases are a match to TRBD2. Germline-derived CDR1 and CDR2 are LNHDA and SQIVND (reference sequence). The trim removed 4 bases at V and 8 bases at J, leaving 12 bases unmatched. This CDR3 comprises 16 residues. CDR3 amino acids: CASSTLAGTPSDEQFF. CDR3 nucleotides: TGTGCCAGTAGTACCCTAGCGGGAACTCCGTCAGATGAGCAGTTCTTC.

This clonotype was observed a handful of times. The V call is TRBV27, the J call TRBJ2-7; D gene unclear. The CDR3 totals 13 residues. V was cut by 3 bases and J by 4 bases, with 10 bases left in between. Germline-derived CDR1 and CDR2 are MNHEY and SMNVEV (reference sequence). Here the CDR3 reads CASSFQRSYEQYF. CDR3 in DNA: TGTGCCAGCAGTTTCCAGCGTTCGTACGAGCAGTACTTC.

This clonotype was seen ten or more times. Written as DNA, the CDR3 is TGCAGTGCCAACCGGGCCAAGGGTCCCTACGAGCAGTACTTC. Its translation is CSANRAKGPYEQYF. The rearrangement uses TRBV20-1 and TRBJ2-7; D not certain. This CDR3 has 14 residues. CDR1 is DFQATT and CDR2 is SNEGSKA in the germline V gene (reference sequence). Trimming shortened V by 6 bases and J by 2 bases, and 17 bases separated the two germline ends.

This clonotype was counted many times. The chain is built from TRBV27 and TRBJ1-5; 7 positions agree with TRBD1. V was clipped by 8 bases and J by 3 bases; unmatched bases: 13. Germline values: CDR1 MNHEY, CDR2 SMNVEV (reference sequence). This CDR3 spans 16 amino acids. CDR3 nucleotide sequence: TGTGCCAGCTCCTACAACCGGGACAGACACAATCAGCCCCAGCATTTT. It is translated as CASSYNRDRHNQPQHF.

This clonotype was seen repeatedly, ten times or more. The V and J genes are TRBV30 and TRBJ2-7, with D tentatively TRBD1 (6 bases). V was cut by 4 bases and J by 2 bases, with 6 bases left in between. The CDR3 runs 11 residues. The germline gives CDR1 GTSNPN, CDR2 SVGIG (reference sequence). The DNA of the CDR3 is TGTGCCTGGAACAGGGCCTACGAGCAGTACTTC. Translating gives CAWNRAYEQYF.

There are a few counts of this clonotype. V usage is TRBV29-1 and J usage is TRBJ1-2, with 7 bases identical to TRBD1. CDR3 length equals 14 residues. Germline CDR1 SQVTM, CDR2 ANQGSEA. The V gene end was trimmed by 0 bases and the J gene end by 3 bases; junction bases not matched to a gene: 4. This chain's CDR3 is CSVEEGQGDYGYTF. CDR3 coding DNA: TGCAGCGTTGAAGAGGGCCAGGGGGACTATGGCTACACCTTC.

The rearrangement links TRBV6-5 to TRBJ2-7; TRBD1 matches 7 bases. Trimming cost V 2 bases and J 1 base; bases outside gene matches: 11. Germline loops: CDR1 MNHEY, CDR2 SVGAGI. This CDR3 is built from 17 residues. CDR3 loop: CASSYTLDRALSYEQYF. CDR3 sequence (DNA): TGTGCCAGCAGTTACACCCTAGACAGGGCCCTTTCCTACGAGCAGTACTTC.

This clonotype has just a few counts. The chain joins TRBV5-1 to TRBJ2-6; TRBD1 matches at 9 bases. Germline lookup yields CDR1 SGHRS and CDR2 YFSETQ. The CDR3 extends over 16 amino acids. The V and J ends lost 1 base and 2 bases, in that order; junction bases with no gene match: 1. The CDR3 DNA follows: TGCGCCAGCAGCTTGACAGGGGGCGCTGGGGCCAACGTCCTGACTTTC. It specifies CASSLTGGAGANVLTF.

This clonotype was counted a few times. The chain employs TRBV12-3 or TRBV12-4 and TRBJ2-1, with D hard to call. This CDR3 spans 11 amino acids. With 0 bases removed from V and 10 bases from J, the gap between germline ends came to 4 bases. CDR3 sequence: CASSLAQEQFF. Written as DNA, the CDR3 is TGTGCCAGCAGTTTAGCCCAGGAGCAGTTCTTC.

This chain links TRBV7-6 with TRBJ2-5; 7 bases align to TRBD1. The germline CDR1 and CDR2 sequences are SGHVS and FNYEAQ. This CDR3 has 12 residues. Germline trimming cut 8 bases from V and 5 bases from J; bases unmatched to any gene: 5. The CDR3 protein is CASGQDDETQYF. DNA of the CDR3: TGTGCCAGCGGACAGGATGACGAGACCCAGTACTTC.

This clonotype was counted many times. The J gene is TRBJ1-1, the V gene TRBV28, with 8 positions matching TRBD1. The CDR3 sequence is 13 residues long. The germline gives CDR1 MDHEN, CDR2 SYDVKM. The V gene end was trimmed by 8 bases and the J gene end by 4 bases; junction bases not matched to a gene: 6. The CDR3 spells CASQGQGLTEAFF. In DNA, the CDR3 is TGTGCCAGCCAAGGACAGGGCCTCACTGAAGCTTTCTTT.

Many counts were recorded for this clonotype. The V and J genes are TRBV6-5 and TRBJ2-7; D gene ambiguous. The CDR3 is 15 amino acids. The germline V gene encodes CDR1 MNHEY and CDR2 SVGAGI. V was shortened by 1 base and J by 2 bases, with 12 bases between the two germline ends. The CDR3, as DNA: TGTGCCAGCAGTTACTGGGCAGATCAAACCTACGAGCAGTACTTC. This encodes CASSYWADQTYEQYF.

This clonotype occurred many times. The rearrangement joins TRBV11-2 to TRBJ2-2; D may be TRBD2 (6 bases). The V end lost 5 bases, the J end lost 7 bases, and 11 bases lay between the germline ends. The CDR3 is 13 amino acids. Germline CDR1 SGHAT, CDR2 FQNNGV. CDR3 loop: CASSPTGVGELFF. The CDR3 coding sequence is TGTGCCAGCAGCCCGACGGGGGTCGGGGAGCTGTTTTTT.

This clonotype was found many times. The rearrangement uses TRBV20-1 and TRBJ1-5; 12 bases map to TRBD1. In germline, CDR1 is DFQATT, CDR2 SNEGSKA (reference sequence). CDR3 size: 18 residues. Trimming at V came to 5 bases and at J to 6 bases, leaving 17 bases not matched to a gene. The CDR3 DNA sequence: TGCAGTGCTGGATTCCTGGGACAGGGGGCTCGTGTTGGTCAGCCCCAGCATTTT. Translation: CSAGFLGQGARVGQPQHF.

This clonotype was found a few times. V gene TRBV9 combines with J gene TRBJ2-1; a weak D match, TRBD1 (6 bases). CDR1 and CDR2 from the germline V gene are SGDLS and YYNGEE. This CDR3 is built from 13 residues. The ends were cut back, 1 base at V and 9 bases at J, with 11 bases in the middle. The CDR3 region is CASSVTGSSEQFF. DNA of the CDR3: TGTGCCAGCAGCGTAACAGGGTCTAGTGAGCAGTTCTTC.

This clonotype has just one count. The chain has TRBV2 and TRBJ2-7; D not resolved. The CDR3 length is 13 residues. V was shortened by 0 bases and J by 6 bases, with 9 bases between the two germline ends. Germline V gene data show CDR1 as SNHLY and CDR2 as FYNNEI. CDR3 DNA: TGTGCCAGCAGTGAAGCTAGGAAGGGCGAGCAGTACTTC. This translates into CASSEARKGEQYF.

The chain has TRBV5-1 and TRBJ2-5; 7 bases agree with TRBD1. This CDR3 spans 15 amino acids. Unmatched junction bases numbered 9, after V lost 3 bases and J lost 4 bases. Germline CDR1 reads SGHRS; CDR2 reads YFSETQ. The CDR3 spells CASSSETQGSETQYF. The CDR3 DNA is TGCGCCAGCAGCTCGGAGACACAGGGGTCAGAGACCCAGTACTTC.

This clonotype was detected only a few times. The chain links TRBV3-1 to TRBJ1-3; D uncertain. CDR3 length: 14 amino acids. V was cut by 5 bases and J by 1 base, with 9 bases left in between. Germline V lookup: CDR1 LGHDT, CDR2 YNNKEL (reference sequence). The CDR3 DNA is TGTGCCAGCAGCGATAAGGCGTCTGGAAACACCATATATTTT. This sequence encodes CASSDKASGNTIYF.

The chain carries TRBV3-1 and TRBJ2-3, with TRBD2 as a possible D gene (5 bases). The V end was cut by 1 base, the J end by 2 bases, with 16 bases between. CDR3 length: 17 residues. Germline V gene data show CDR1 as LGHDT and CDR2 as YNNKEL (reference sequence). The CDR3 region has the DNA TGTGCCAGCAGCCAAGCCCTCCAGCGGTCTATCACAGATACGCAGTATTTT. This encodes CASSQALQRSITDTQYF.

This chain links TRBV27 with TRBJ2-7, with D possibly being TRBD1 (7 bases). Germline CDR1 MNHEY, CDR2 SMNVEV (reference sequence). V was trimmed by 5 bases and J by 1 base, leaving 15 bases between them. CDR3 length equals 15 residues. CDR3 amino acids: CASSLQGGTSYEQYF. CDR3 coding DNA: TGTGCCAGCAGTCTTCAGGGGGGTACTTCCTACGAGCAGTACTTC.

This clonotype was picked up a small number of times. This rearrangement joins TRBV6-1 to TRBJ2-3; D is unresolved. This CDR3 has 14 residues. The germline V and J ends were trimmed by 4 bases and 4 bases, with 12 bases remaining between them. CDR1 and CDR2 (germline): MNHNS, SASEGT. CDR3 sequence reads: CASSVVSAADTQYF. The CDR3 nucleotides are TGTGCCAGCAGTGTGGTGAGCGCCGCAGATACGCAGTATTTT.

This clonotype came up many times. V gene TRBV9 combines with J gene TRBJ2-7; 8 bases are shared with TRBD1. Per germline, CDR1 SGDLS and CDR2 YYNGEE. This CDR3 comprises 14 residues. V dropped 6 bases and J dropped 1; count of bases not matched to a gene: 6. In nucleotides, the CDR3 is TGTGCCAGCAACCCGGGGGACAGGTCCTACGAGCAGTACTTC. It codes for CASNPGDRSYEQYF. The full variable domain, rest sourced from reference TRBV9 and TRBJ2-7, is DSGVTQTPKHLITATGQRVTLRCSPRSGDLSVYWYQQSLDQGLQFLIQYYNGEERAKGNILERFSAQQFPDLHSELNLSSLELGDSALYFCASNPGDRSYEQYFGPGTRLTVT.

This clonotype was counted between two and nine times. This chain connects TRBV5-5 to TRBJ1-2; no definite D call. In germline, CDR1 is SGHKS, CDR2 YYEKEE (reference sequence). Trimming removed 4 bases from V and 3 bases from J, with 16 bases in between. The CDR3 contains 15 residues. Here the CDR3 reads CASSPTDDFDYGYTF. CDR3 nucleotide sequence: TGTGCCAGCAGCCCCACCGATGATTTCGACTATGGCTACACCTTC.

This clonotype appeared a few times. This chain connects TRBV14 to TRBJ1-1, with unresolved D. CDR3 length: 13 residues. V was clipped by 3 bases and J by 4 bases, with 9 bases between them. Germline values: CDR1 SGHDN, CDR2 FVKESK. The CDR3 coding sequence is TGTGCCAGCAGCCAGATCCTGGGCACTGAAGCTTTCTTT. This sequence encodes CASSQILGTEAFF.

For the CDR3, the DNA is TGTGCCATCAAGGGGGATGGCACAGATACGCAGTATTTT. It encodes CAIKGDGTDTQYF. The genes are TRBV6-1 and TRBJ2-3, with a tentative D call TRBD1 (6 bases). The CDR3 loop spans 13 amino acids. V was pared by 10 bases and J by 1 base, with 12 bases between. Germline assignment: CDR1 MNHNS and CDR2 SASEGT.

Here the CDR3 DNA reads TGTGCCAGCAGCGGAGGGGAGGGGAGCTCCTACAATGAGCAGTTCTTC. It yields the protein CASSGGEGSSYNEQFF. V is TRBV9 and J is TRBJ2-1; 7 bases are a match to TRBD2. The CDR3 runs to 16 residues. Trimming took 3 bases from V and 0 from J; bases not matched to a gene: 6. Looked up from germline, CDR1 is SGDLS and CDR2 is YYNGEE.

The table lists this clonotype with many counts. This sequence joins TRBV6-1 and TRBJ2-5; 11 bases align to TRBD1. The CDR3 loop spans 15 amino acids. J was trimmed by 13 bases and V by 3 bases; bases with no gene match: 13. Germline assignment: CDR1 MNHNS and CDR2 SASEGT. CDR3 protein: CASSETGTGGKIGYF. Written as DNA, the CDR3 is TGTGCCAGCAGTGAGACCGGGACAGGGGGGAAGATAGGGTACTTC.

The sample holds many counts of this clonotype. The chain combines TRBV12-3 or TRBV12-4 with TRBJ1-5; unclear D gene. This CDR3 region has 15 residues. V was trimmed by 7 bases and J by 2 bases, leaving 15 bases between them. The CDR3 coding sequence is TGTGCCAGCACCGCACATGGAATGGGCAATCAGCCCCAGCATTTT. Its translation is CASTAHGMGNQPQHF.

This clonotype has a count of ten or more. V gene TRBV7-9 combines with J gene TRBJ2-7; TRBD1 agrees at 7 bases. This CDR3 is 15 amino acids long. V lost 1 base, J lost 2 bases, and 5 bases stayed unmatched. The germline V gene encodes CDR1 SEHNR and CDR2 FQNEAQ (reference sequence). CDR3 DNA: TGTGCCAGCAGCTTAGGAAGGACAGGACCCTACGAGCAGTACTTC. Protein: CASSLGRTGPYEQYF.

The J gene is TRBJ2-7, the V gene TRBV28, with TRBD2 matching over 7 bases. The CDR3 runs to 16 residues. V trimming: 1 base; J trimming: 4 bases; junction bases outside the gene matches: 10. Germline values: CDR1 MDHEN, CDR2 SYDVKM. CDR3 region: CASSLFLAETWYEQYF. DNA of the CDR3: TGTGCCAGCAGTTTATTTCTAGCGGAGACCTGGTACGAGCAGTACTTC.